The source of this T cell receptor beta chain is a study of early T cells in non-severe SARS-CoV-2 infection (dated by TCRdb to the early 2020s). The study in broad terms: Because TCR sequencing relied on bulk RNA taken from unsorted whole blood, pairing of alpha and beta chains was not possible. General findings and caveats noted by the study authors: Matching against VDJdb was skewed toward anti-spike CD8 responses, likely underestimated virus-specific expansions, and missed private and CD4 specificities.

The germline V gene supplies CDR1 SGHAT and CDR2 FQNNGV. V trim: 7 bases; J trim: 0 bases; unmatched bases: 4. The CDR3 runs 15 residues from the cysteine to the phenylalanine. Just the 45-base CDR3 DNA is kept, in frame starting at base 1. The library was obtained by 5' RACE. The sequencing machine was a NextSeq 500. In the TCR library protocol, unique molecular identifiers were attached to individual cDNA molecules to correct for PCR bias and sequencing error. Sequencing covered both TCR alpha and beta chains, and within each sample the abundances of alpha and beta sequences were tightly co-correlated. The paper's processing steps were these. Decombinator V4 was used to annotate the V gene, J gene and CDR3 of the TCR sequences. Expanded TCRs were defined as changing significantly between any two time points under a Poisson model with p below 0.0001. TCR abundances were normalised to the total number of TCRs sequenced per sample and were expressed as counts per million. MAIT TCRs were defined by TRAV1-2 paired with TRAJ12, TRAJ20 or TRAJ33, and iNKT TCRs by TRAV10 paired with TRAJ18. VDJdb, accessed 1 November 2021, was searched for CMV, EBV and SARS-CoV-2 annotated TCRs, excluding TCRs annotated for multiple antigens. TCRdb ran its own pipeline on the public reads, namely fastp trimming at Q25 and MiXCR clone calling, and kept in-frame beta chains. For every CDR3 protein sequence, its rows merge into one entry that carries the most common genes and DNA. TCRdb, rather than the study authors, made the V and J calls. This sample comprises tens of thousands of distinct CDR3 sequences, about 14% of them detected only once. The biggest ten clones account for 3% of the sample.

In this sample, this clonotype turned up many times. Its antigen is currently not known. Base-call qualities are not available, and no considerably larger clone is one nucleotide away. The study was a case-control design nested within a healthcare worker cohort in London, UK, with weekly nasopharyngeal swab PCR tests and blood sampling. Between 23 and 31 March 2020, the week of the UK lockdown, healthcare workers were enrolled and then followed up weekly for as long as 16 weeks. The rearrangement combines TRBV11-2 with TRBJ2-2; 8 bases in the middle match TRBD1. The receptor's source is an adult who was a healthcare worker with PCR-confirmed SARS-CoV-2 infection or an uninfected control (not recorded which). The sequenced sample consisted of whole blood. The sequence in DNA is TGTGCCAGCAAAGTGGGACAGGCGAACACCGGGGAGCTGTTTTTT. This gives the protein CASKVGQANTGELFF.